This TCR beta chain appears in the sequencing data of a study of blood T cell repertoires in COVID-19. As for the study in general: There were acute and convalescent COVID-19 samples, and they came from the United States, Italy and Spain.

Generated by immunoSEQ multiplex PCR, the TCRdb table keeps only in-frame clones and is missing some. This table holds under 300,000 clones, about 88% found once. The CDR3 spans 16 residues. The V gene's germline CDR1 is SGHDN and CDR2 FVKESK. V was clipped by 0 bases and J by 3 bases, with 14 bases between them. The TCR sequence derives from a woman in her forties or fifties who had been exposed to COVID-19. The sample was PBMCs or T cells enriched from blood (not recorded which). The chain links TRBV14 to TRBJ1-2; tentatively, D is TRBD1 (5 bases). The chain's CDR3 is CASSQERRGLHYGYTF. The CDR3 region has the DNA TGTGCCAGCAGCCAAGAACGCCGGGGACTCCACTATGGCTACACCTTC.